These 32 T cell receptor beta chains originate from one sample sequenced in a study of blood T cell repertoires in COVID-19. TCRdb's copy holds only in-frame clones and misses some; the assay was immunoSEQ multiplex PCR. The sample carries about 40,000 clones, over 80% recorded once. Specimen: peripheral blood. The receptors originated from a woman in her 70s with acute or convalescent COVID-19.

This chain connects TRBV19 to TRBJ1-4; weak D call: TRBD1 (6 bases). Germline lookup yields CDR1 LNHDA and CDR2 SQIVND (reference sequence). The CDR3 has 14 amino acids. V lost 1 base and J lost 8, with 11 bases in between. CDR3 nucleotide sequence: TGTGCCAGTAGTATAGGGGGGCCGGGAGAAAAACTGTTTTTT. Amino acid sequence: CASSIGGPGEKLFF.

The chain has TRBV11-2 and TRBJ2-7, with D tentatively TRBD2 (6 bases). This CDR3 has 13 residues. V dropped 5 bases and J dropped 4 bases, with 12 bases sitting between them. Germline values: CDR1 SGHAT, CDR2 FQNNGV. This CDR3 is CASSVREPYEQYV. The CDR3, as DNA: TGTGCCAGCAGCGTTCGGGAGCCATACGAGCAGTACGTC.

The chain carries TRBV19 and TRBJ1-5, with D perhaps matching TRBD1 (6 bases). Trimming stripped 4 bases from V and 8 bases from J, with 15 bases between. The CDR3 totals 14 residues. Per the germline V gene, CDR1 is LNHDA and CDR2 is SQIVND (reference sequence). The DNA for the CDR3 is TGTGCCAGTAGTACCGGACAGCGTCTGGAGCCCCAGCATTTT. Its protein is CASSTGQRLEPQHF.

This chain uses TRBV27 with TRBJ1-6; D remains unclear. Per the germline V gene, CDR1 is MNHEY and CDR2 is SMNVEV (reference sequence). Trimming pared 2 bases from V and 4 bases from J, leaving 12 bases between. This CDR3 spans 16 amino acids. The CDR3 coding sequence is TGTGCCAGCAGTTTAGGCTCAAACACATATAATTCACCCCTCCACTTT. It is translated as CASSLGSNTYNSPLHF.

Comments on this clone: The missing conserved phenylalanine or tryptophan at the end of this CDR3 makes a read error likely. It is unclear where the CDR3 begins or ends on the DNA, so no DNA is shown, and the CDR3 is as TCRdb lists it. The rearrangement links TRBV12-3 or TRBV12-4 to TRBJ1-2; no DNA check was done on the table's D call, TRBD1. The length of the CDR3 is 10 amino acids, counting both ends. The CDR3 sequence: CASSFGQSTY.

The genes are TRBV28 and TRBJ2-3; D perhaps matches TRBD1 (5 bases). Trimming removed 1 base at V and 0 bases at J, with 20 bases between. Germline V gives CDR1 MDHEN, CDR2 SYDVKM. The CDR3 runs 19 residues. In DNA, the CDR3 is TGTGCCAGCAGTTTATTATGGCACCCGGACAAGAGGAGCACAGATACGCAGTATTTT. Translating gives CASSLLWHPDKRSTDTQYF.

The V and J genes are TRBV3-1 (or the pseudogene TRBV3-2) and TRBJ2-2, with D unresolved. The ends were cut back, 0 bases at V and 6 bases at J, with 8 bases in the middle. Germline loops: CDR1 LGHDT, CDR2 YNNKEL (reference sequence). The CDR3 has 14 residues. The CDR3 DNA reads as TGTGCCAGCAGCCAAGACGGTATATCCGGGGAGCTGTTTTTT. Its protein product is CASSQDGISGELFF.

Only a few counts were recorded for this clone. The chain uses TRBV7-8 and TRBJ1-1; TRBD1 agrees at 7 bases. The V gene's germline CDR1 is SGHVS and CDR2 FQNEAQ. J was trimmed by 5 bases and V by 5 bases; bases with no gene match: 2. The CDR3 is 12 residues long. This chain's CDR3 is CASSPQGTEAFF. CDR3 nucleotides: TGTGCCAGCAGCCCACAGGGGACTGAAGCTTTCTTT.

This clone appeared once. The V gene is TRBV7-6, the J gene TRBJ1-3, with D unresolved. The germline CDR1 and CDR2 sequences are SGHVS and FNYEAQ. Trimming stripped 1 base from V and 0 bases from J, with 7 bases between. This CDR3 comprises 15 residues. CDR3 residues: CASSLVYSSGNTIYF. The CDR3 DNA reads as TGTGCCAGCAGCTTAGTGTATAGCTCTGGAAACACCATATATTTT.

This clone was seen more than once but under ten times. V gene TRBV11-2 combines with J gene TRBJ1-3; D possibly corresponds to TRBD1 (6 bases). Trimming took off 5 bases at V and 0 bases at J, with 14 bases between the two ends. The germline CDR1 and CDR2 sequences are SGHAT and FQNNGV. CDR3 size: 16 residues. CDR3 DNA sequence: TGTGCCAGCAGCCGCCCCGGGACACGCTCTGGAAACACCATATATTTT. It is translated as CASSRPGTRSGNTIYF.

V gene TRBV29-1 combines with J gene TRBJ2-3; 10 nucleotides line up with TRBD2. CDR3 length: 14 amino acids. Germline values: CDR1 SQVTM, CDR2 ANQGSEA. Trimming took 7 bases from V and 6 from J; bases not matched to a gene: 10. The chain's CDR3 is CSAIERGGHDTQYF. As DNA, the CDR3 is TGCAGCGCCATAGAGCGGGGGGGCCATGATACGCAGTATTTT.

The CDR3 DNA follows: TGTGCCAGCAGCGTAGCTATCGGTGATCAGTTCTTC. Encoded protein: CASSVAIGDQFF. The gene calls are TRBV9 and TRBJ2-1; no firm D call. The CDR3 extends over 12 amino acids. V was clipped by 0 bases and J by 13 bases, with 11 bases between them. Germline CDR1 is SGDLS and CDR2 is YYNGEE.

The chain recombines TRBV7-2 with TRBJ1-5; 8 bases map to TRBD1. Germline lookup yields CDR1 SGHTA and CDR2 FQGNSA. The CDR3 loop spans 14 amino acids. The ends lost 5 bases at V and 7 bases at J; junction bases unmatched: 7. CDR3 in amino acids: CASSRTGLSQPQHF. In DNA, the CDR3 is TGTGCCAGCAGCCGGACAGGGTTGTCGCAGCCCCAGCATTTT.

This sequence joins TRBV14 and TRBJ1-1, with 8 nucleotides matching TRBD1. This CDR3 is 14 amino acids long. Looked up from germline, CDR1 is SGHDN and CDR2 is FVKESK. V was clipped by 3 bases and J by 6 bases; unmatched bases: 6. The CDR3 DNA sequence: TGTGCCAGCAGCCACCGGACAGGGAGGGCTGAAGCTTTCTTT. Its protein product is CASSHRTGRAEAFF.

This chain links TRBV7-2 with TRBJ2-4; TRBD1 matches at 8 bases. Per the germline V gene, CDR1 is SGHTA and CDR2 is FQGNSA. This CDR3 region has 14 residues. The trim removed 3 bases at V and 7 bases at J, leaving 5 bases unmatched. In nucleotides, the CDR3 is TGTGCCAGCAGCTTTCGGACAGGGTCGAACATTCAGTACTTC. Protein product: CASSFRTGSNIQYF.

V gene TRBV28 combines with J gene TRBJ1-2; D remains unclear. Trimming took 6 bases from V and 4 from J, leaving 12 bases between them. From germline, CDR1 is MDHEN and CDR2 SYDVKM. This CDR3 has 13 amino acids. The CDR3 coding sequence is TGTGCCAGCAGATTAGACGGGAGCTATGGCTACACCTTC. Protein: CASRLDGSYGYTF.

This chain uses TRBV24-1 with TRBJ2-3, with TRBD1 identical over 10 bases. CDR1 is KGHDR, CDR2 SFDVKD, per germline. Losses at the gene ends were 7 bases for V and 3 bases for J; bases not matched to a gene: 6. The CDR3 sequence is 15 residues long. Here the CDR3 reads CATRGDRGTTDTQYF. The CDR3 bases are TGTGCCACCAGAGGGGACAGGGGAACGACAGATACGCAGTATTTT.

The chain joins TRBV28 to TRBJ1-6; TRBD1 aligns across 10 bases. The CDR3 length is 14 residues. After removal of 7 bases from V and 7 bases from J, the junction contained 4 bases not matched to a gene. Germline V gives CDR1 MDHEN, CDR2 SYDVKM. The CDR3 DNA follows: TGTGCCAGCACTGTGGGACAGGGGAATTCACCCCTCCACTTT. Translation: CASTVGQGNSPLHF.

The rearrangement uses TRBV4-3 and TRBJ2-5; 10 bases map to TRBD1. V lost 5 bases, J lost 5 bases, and 8 bases stayed unmatched. Germline CDR1 LGHNA, CDR2 YSLEER. The CDR3 runs 15 residues. CDR3 sequence reads: CASSTDGTGAETQYF. CDR3 sequence (DNA): TGCGCCAGCAGCACCGACGGGACAGGGGCGGAGACCCAGTACTTC.

DNA of the CDR3: TGCAGTGCTAGTTTAGCGGGGATCTCTGGGGCCAACGTCCTGACTTTC. This encodes CSASLAGISGANVLTF. The chain employs TRBV20-1 and TRBJ2-6, with TRBD2 matching 8 bases. This CDR3 is 16 amino acids long. Germline assignment: CDR1 DFQATT and CDR2 SNEGSKA (reference sequence). V lost 3 bases, J lost 0 bases, and 4 bases stayed unmatched.

This clone was seen a single time. The CDR3 spells CASSFLQGDNQPQHF. The CDR3 bases are TGTGCCAGCAGTTTTCTACAGGGAGACAATCAGCCCCAGCATTTT. The chain carries TRBV6-6 and TRBJ1-5; TRBD1 is a possible D gene (6 bases). The length of the CDR3 is 15 residues. Germline V lookup: CDR1 MNHNY, CDR2 SVGAGI (reference sequence). V gave up 4 bases and J gave up 3 bases, with 13 bases separating them.

The V call is TRBV10-3, the J call TRBJ2-5; weak D call: TRBD2 (5 bases). Germline CDR1 ENHRY, CDR2 SYGVKD. CDR3 size: 14 residues. The germline V and J ends were trimmed by 6 bases and 5 bases, with 16 bases remaining between them. The CDR3 loop reads CAISAVEGPETQYF. The CDR3 nucleotides are TGTGCCATCAGCGCAGTTGAGGGTCCGGAGACCCAGTACTTC.

This clone was seen more than once but under ten times. The J gene is TRBJ2-1, the V gene TRBV25-1; 9 bases match TRBD2. The V and J ends lost 4 bases and 6 bases, in that order; junction bases with no gene match: 7. The CDR3 spans 15 residues. From germline, CDR1 is MGHDK and CDR2 SYGVNS. The CDR3 bases are TGTGCCAGCAGTGGCGGATTAGCGGGAGTCAATGAGCAGTTCTTC. This encodes CASSGGLAGVNEQFF.

The genes are TRBV29-1 and TRBJ2-1; D not certain. Trimming took 7 bases from V and 6 from J, leaving 16 bases between them. The CDR3 is made up of 13 amino acids. In germline, CDR1 is SQVTM, CDR2 ANQGSEA. DNA of the CDR3: TGCAGCGCCAAAGACGAGGTTGGCAATGAGCAGTTCTTC. This translates into CSAKDEVGNEQFF.

J is TRBJ1-5 and V is TRBV29-1; possibly TRBD1 for D (5 bases). The CDR3 has 13 amino acids. The V end lost 7 bases, the J end lost 3 bases, and 13 bases lay between the germline ends. Germline lookup yields CDR1 SQVTM and CDR2 ANQGSEA. This CDR3 reads CSAATGVNQPQHF. The CDR3 region has the DNA TGCAGCGCCGCGACGGGGGTCAATCAGCCCCAGCATTTT.

This clone was counted only a few times. The chain recombines TRBV7-2 with TRBJ1-2; 8 positions match TRBD1. The CDR3 consists of 16 residues. Per germline, CDR1 SGHTA and CDR2 FQGNSA. Unmatched junction bases numbered 15, after V lost 5 bases and J lost 7 bases. CDR3 sequence (DNA): TGTGCCAGCAGCCCGCCACCTGCAGGGGGCAGGTCTGGCTACACCTTC. Translating it yields CASSPPPAGGRSGYTF.

This clone is a singleton in its sample. The chain combines TRBV24-1 with TRBJ2-1; possibly TRBD1 for D (6 bases). The germline CDR1 and CDR2 sequences are KGHDR and SFDVKD. There are 16 residues in the CDR3. V lost 4 bases and J 1 base, leaving 13 bases between the germline ends. The chain's CDR3 is CATSDQGKHSYNEQFF. The DNA of the CDR3 is TGTGCCACCAGTGACCAGGGGAAGCATTCCTACAATGAGCAGTTCTTC.

The chain has TRBV4-3 and TRBJ2-3; D possibly corresponds to TRBD1 (5 bases). This CDR3 comprises 18 residues. From germline, CDR1 is LGHNA and CDR2 YSLEER. Trimming took 4 bases from V and 0 from J, leaving 20 bases between them. The CDR3 coding sequence is TGCGCCAGCAGCCTCCAAACCCTAGACAGTCTCAGCACAGATACGCAGTATTTT. As protein: CASSLQTLDSLSTDTQYF.

The chain joins TRBV7-8 to TRBJ1-2; D not resolved. CDR3 size: 14 residues. Trimming stripped 2 bases from V and 9 bases from J, with 16 bases between. Per the germline V gene, CDR1 is SGHVS and CDR2 is FQNEAQ. CDR3 nucleotide sequence: TGTGCCAGCAGCTTATATGACACCCGGGAGAGCTACACCTTC. Translating gives CASSLYDTRESYTF.

The V gene is TRBV11-3, the J gene TRBJ2-6; D is undetermined. CDR1 is SGHNT and CDR2 is YENEEA in the germline V gene. Trimming took off 4 bases at V and 0 bases at J, with 13 bases between the two ends. CDR3 size: 17 residues. Here the CDR3 DNA reads TGTGCCAGCAGCTCCCTCATCCTAAACTCTGGGGCCAACGTCCTGACTTTC. As protein: CASSSLILNSGANVLTF.

The rearrangement links TRBV15 to TRBJ2-2, with TRBD1 matching 8 bases. Germline lookup yields CDR1 LNHNV and CDR2 YYDKDF (reference sequence). The CDR3 extends over 17 amino acids. Germline trimming cut 3 bases from V and 6 bases from J; bases unmatched to any gene: 12. The CDR3 coding sequence is TGTGCCACCAGCAGGGCCGAGAGGACAGGGCGATCCGGGGAGCTGTTTTTT. Encoded protein: CATSRAERTGRSGELFF.

The genes are TRBV27 and TRBJ1-2; 8 positions agree with TRBD1. With V trimmed by 5 bases and J by 8 bases, 10 bases remained unmatched. CDR1 and CDR2 (germline): MNHEY, SMNVEV (reference sequence). CDR3 size: 14 residues. For the CDR3, the DNA is TGTGCCAGCAGTCTAGGGACAGGATTCGGGGGCTACACCTTC. Amino acids: CASSLGTGFGGYTF.